This T cell receptor (beta chain) was recovered during a study of blood T cell repertoires in COVID-19. Study background: Sites in the United States, Italy and Spain provided acute and convalescent COVID-19 samples. Nucleic acid was either cDNA or gDNA, and it came from T cells, B-cell-depleted T cells, or PBMCs.

CDR3 size: 18 residues. The junction had 11 bases not matched to a gene; V was cut back by 5 bases and J by 1 base. Per the germline V gene, CDR1 is MNHNY and CDR2 is SVGAGI (reference sequence). This clone has only one observation. In the original workflow: Counts of nucleated cells, estimated from reference gene primer amplification, were obtained. TCRdb's table, derived via immunoSEQ multiplex PCR, lists solely in-frame clones and lacks some. The V and J calls and clone size are taken from that table; D and trimming were inferred from the DNA. The sample records approximately 94,000 clones, 70% to 90% being singletons.

The chain couples TRBV6-6 to TRBJ2-6; 7 bases agree with TRBD1. Sequenced material: peripheral blood. This sequence originates from an elderly woman with active COVID-19. CDR3 in DNA: TGTGCCAGCAGTCACCTCAGGGGGATGTGGTCTGGGGCCAACGTCCTGACTTTC. Translated, it gives CASSHLRGMWSGANVLTF.